These 4 T cell receptor beta chains share one sample of origin, sequenced in a study of early T cells in non-severe SARS-CoV-2 infection. TCRdb re-derived calls from the 5' RACE reads in MiXCR, one entry per CDR3 protein. The sample holds 90,000 or so distinct CDR3 sequences, 14% to 15% seen once. The source material was whole blood. These receptors all come from an adult who was a healthcare worker with PCR-confirmed SARS-CoV-2 infection or an uninfected control (not recorded which).

This clonotype has more than one count but fewer than ten. The chain carries TRBV10-3 and TRBJ1-3; D is possibly TRBD1 (5 bases). The CDR3 runs to 17 residues. Per germline, CDR1 ENHRY and CDR2 SYGVKD. Deletions cut 4 bases from V and 0 bases from J, with 16 bases between. CDR3 bases: TGTGCCATCAGTGGCAGGGACGGAAGCTACTCTGGAAACACCATATATTTT. It yields the protein CAISGRDGSYSGNTIYF.

This chain joins TRBV5-5 and TRBJ1-1; 12 nucleotides line up with TRBD1. With 3 bases clipped from V and 5 bases from J, the junction kept 5 bases outside the gene matches. The CDR3 has 15 residues. Per germline, CDR1 SGHKS and CDR2 YYEKEE (reference sequence). The DNA for the CDR3 is TGTGCCAGCAGCTGGGGGACAGGGGGCTATACTGAAGCTTTCTTT. Amino acids: CASSWGTGGYTEAFF.

This clonotype was seen a few times. V and J are TRBV28 and TRBJ1-1, with TRBD1 matching 8 bases. The CDR3 has 13 amino acids. Germline trimming cut 8 bases from V and 6 bases from J; bases unmatched to any gene: 8. The germline gives CDR1 MDHEN, CDR2 SYDVKM. DNA of the CDR3: TGTGCCAGCTCGTTGACAGGGGAAGCTGAAGCTTTCTTT. Amino acids: CASSLTGEAEAFF.

The chain recombines TRBV14 with TRBJ2-7, with unresolved D. This CDR3 region has 11 residues. The V end lost 1 base, the J end lost 6 bases, and 4 bases lay between the germline ends. Germline CDR1 and CDR2: SGHDN and FVKESK. The CDR3 loop reads CASSQVSEQYF. CDR3 in DNA: TGTGCCAGCAGCCAAGTTTCCGAGCAGTACTTC.